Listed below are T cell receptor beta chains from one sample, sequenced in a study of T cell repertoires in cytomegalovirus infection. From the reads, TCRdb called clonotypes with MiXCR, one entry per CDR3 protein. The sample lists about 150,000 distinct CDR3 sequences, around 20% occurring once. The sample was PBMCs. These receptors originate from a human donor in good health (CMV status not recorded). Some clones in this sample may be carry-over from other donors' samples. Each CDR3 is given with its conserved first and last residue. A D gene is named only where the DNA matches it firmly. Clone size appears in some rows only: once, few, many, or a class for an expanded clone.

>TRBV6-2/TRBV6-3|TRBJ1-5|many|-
TGTGCCAGCAGTTATCGCGGGGGTAGCAATCAGCCCCAGCATTTT
CASSYRGGSNQPQHF
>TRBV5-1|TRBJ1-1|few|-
TGCGCCAGCAGCCCCGGCAGGGAAACTGAAGCTTTCTTT
CASSPGRETEAFF
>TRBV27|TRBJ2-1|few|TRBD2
TGTGCCAGCAGTTCACTGACTAGCGGGGGGGCAGATGAGCAGTTCTTC
CASSSLTSGGADEQFF
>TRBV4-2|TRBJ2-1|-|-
TGTGCCAGCAGCCAAGCTCTGACTAGGAACAATGAGCAGTTCTTC
CASSQALTRNNEQFF
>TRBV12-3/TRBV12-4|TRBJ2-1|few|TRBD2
TGTGCCAGCACACAAGGGGAGCGGGGGGCTGAGCAGTTCTTC
CASTQGERGAEQFF
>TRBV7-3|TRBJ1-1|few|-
TGTGCCAGCAGCTTAGGGGCCCCAGGGTTCACTGAAGCTTTCTTT
CASSLGAPGFTEAFF
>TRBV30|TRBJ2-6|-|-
TGTGCCTGGGGCCGGGACGGACGTTCTGGGGCCAACGTCCTGACTTTC
CAWGRDGRSGANVLTF
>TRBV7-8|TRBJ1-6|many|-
TGTGCCAGCAGCACAGACCGGGACCGGAGCTCCTATAATTCACCCCTCCACTTT
CASSTDRDRSSYNSPLHF
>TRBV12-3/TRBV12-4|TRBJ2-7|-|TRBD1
TGTGCCAGCAGTTTTGACCCCGGGACAGGGGGATACGAGCAGTACTTC
CASSFDPGTGGYEQYF
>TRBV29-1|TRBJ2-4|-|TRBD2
TGCAGCGTTGAAAGATTGGCTAGCGGGAGCAAAAACATTCAGTACTTC
CSVERLASGSKNIQYF
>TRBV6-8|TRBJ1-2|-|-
TGTGCCAGCAGTTACTCGAGAGACAGAACCCGGGACTACACCTTC
CASSYSRDRTRDYTF
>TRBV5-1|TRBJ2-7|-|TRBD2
TGCGCCAGCAGTGACGGGCCGGGACTAGCGGGCGAGCAGTACTTC
CASSDGPGLAGEQYF
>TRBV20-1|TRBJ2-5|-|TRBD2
TGCAGTGCTCCGAGACTAGCGGGAGAGGAGACCCAGTACTTC
CSAPRLAGEETQYF
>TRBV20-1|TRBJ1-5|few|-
TGCAGTGCAAATTCAGGGAAGATTAGCAATCAGCCCCAGCATTTT
CSANSGKISNQPQHF
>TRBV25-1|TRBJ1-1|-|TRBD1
TGTGCCAGCAGTGACCCGGGACAGGGGAACACTGAAGCTTTCTTT
CASSDPGQGNTEAFF
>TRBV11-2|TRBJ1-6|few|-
TGTGCCAGCAGCTTAGCATCCGTTTCCCGGGCCAATTCACCCCTCCACTTT
CASSLASVSRANSPLHF
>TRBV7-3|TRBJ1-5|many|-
TGTGCCAGCAGCTTACCCGGATTGGGGTATCAGCCCCAGCATTTT
CASSLPGLGYQPQHF
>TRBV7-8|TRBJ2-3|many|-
TGTGCCAGCAGCTTTCAGGGTTTTGAGACAGATACGCAGTATTTT
CASSFQGFETDTQYF
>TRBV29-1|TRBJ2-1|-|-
TGCAGCGTTGTTTTCGCAGGGTTTGGGTACAATGAGCAGTTCTTC
CSVVFAGFGYNEQFF
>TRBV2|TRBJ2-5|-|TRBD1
TGTGCCAGCAGACCGGGACAGTACCAAGAGACCCAGTACTTC
CASRPGQYQETQYF
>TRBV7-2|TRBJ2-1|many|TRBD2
TGTGCCAGCAGCCCGGGACTAGCGGGGGGTATCAATGAGCAGTTCTTC
CASSPGLAGGINEQFF
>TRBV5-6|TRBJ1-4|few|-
TGTGCCAGCAGCTTTACAGGGCGAGCGAATGAAAAACTGTTTTTT
CASSFTGRANEKLFF
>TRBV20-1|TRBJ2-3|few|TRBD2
TGCAGTGCTTCAAAAAGGGGAGGGAGCACAGATACGCAGTATTTT
CSASKRGGSTDTQYF
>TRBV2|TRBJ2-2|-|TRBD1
TGTGCCAGCAGCGCCCGGGACAGGGGAGCGAACACCGGGGAGCTGTTTTTT
CASSARDRGANTGELFF
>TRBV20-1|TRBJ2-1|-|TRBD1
TGCAGTGCGAGTAACCCCGGGACAGGGTACGACAATGAGCAGTTCTTC
CSASNPGTGYDNEQFF
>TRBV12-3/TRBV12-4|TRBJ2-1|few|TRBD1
TGTGCCAGCAGTCGCCGGGGACAGGGGATTGACAATGAGCAGTTCTTC
CASSRRGQGIDNEQFF
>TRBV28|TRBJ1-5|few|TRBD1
TGTGCCAGCAGTTTAAGGGGACAGGGCTATCAGCCCCAGCATTTT
CASSLRGQGYQPQHF
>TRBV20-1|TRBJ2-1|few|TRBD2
TGCAGTGCTTCGGGAGCGGGAGATCCCTCTCGCGAGCAGTTCTTC
CSASGAGDPSREQFF
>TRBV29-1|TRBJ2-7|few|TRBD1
TGCAGCGTCACCCGGACAGGGGGCTACGAGCAGTACTTC
CSVTRTGGYEQYF
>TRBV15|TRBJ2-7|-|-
TGTGCCACCAGCAGAGGGACGGCCGCAGTTGGGTCATACGAGCAGTACTTC
CATSRGTAAVGSYEQYF
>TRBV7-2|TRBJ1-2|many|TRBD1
TGTGCCAGCAGCTCACTCCGGACAGGTTTATACTATGGCTACACCTTC
CASSSLRTGLYYGYTF
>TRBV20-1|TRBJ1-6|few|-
TGCAGTGCTAGAGATGGTCGGGAGGAGACCTATAATTCACCCCTCCACTTT
CSARDGREETYNSPLHF
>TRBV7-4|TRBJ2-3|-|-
TGTGCCAGCAGCTTAAATGGGGGGCCGGCAGATACGCAGTATTTT
CASSLNGGPADTQYF
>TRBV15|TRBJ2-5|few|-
TGTGCCACCAGCCGAGCCCAATACAGTGAAGAGACCCAGTACTTC
CATSRAQYSEETQYF
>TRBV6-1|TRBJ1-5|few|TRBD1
TGTGCCAGCAGTGCGGGACAGGGGAATAATCAGCCCCAGCATTTT
CASSAGQGNNQPQHF
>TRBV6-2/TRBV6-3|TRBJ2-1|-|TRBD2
TGTGCCAGCGGTGCGGGAGTAGAGCAGTTCTTC
CASGAGVEQFF
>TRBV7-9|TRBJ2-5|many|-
TGTGCCAGCAGCTTTATCGGGACCGGACAGCATCAAGAGACCCAGTACTTC
CASSFIGTGQHQETQYF
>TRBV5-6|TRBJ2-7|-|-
TGTGCCAGCAGCTTGGGGGTAGCGGACTACGAGCAGTACTTC
CASSLGVADYEQYF
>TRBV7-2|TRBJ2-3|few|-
TGTGCCAGCAGCTTAGACCCCGAAGGGTTTGGCACAGATACGCAGTATTTT
CASSLDPEGFGTDTQYF
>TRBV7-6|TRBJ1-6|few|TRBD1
TGTGCCAGCAGCTTATCTGACAGGGGTGGTTCACCCCTCCACTTT
CASSLSDRGGSPLHF
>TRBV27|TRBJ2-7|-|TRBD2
TGTGCCAGCAGACTTACGGGACTAGCGGGCTCCACCTACGAGCAGTACTTC
CASRLTGLAGSTYEQYF